The 12 T cell receptor beta chains below all came from one sample that was sequenced in a study of cytomegalovirus exposure and HLA in healthy donors. Vbeta (60) and Jbeta (13) primers were used in the PCR. Generated by immunoSEQ multiplex PCR, the TCRdb table keeps only in-frame clones and is missing some. The table gives about 130,000 clones; the top ten clones make up about 2.1% of it. Sequenced input: PBMCs. The receptors come from a woman aged 55 to 70 in good health and CMV-seronegative.

The chain employs TRBV18 and TRBJ1-5; D unresolved. CDR3 size: 14 residues. V was pared by 1 base and J by 2 bases, with 6 bases between. Germline-derived CDR1 and CDR2 are KGHSH and LQKENI. This chain's CDR3 is CASSPRQGNQPQHF. The CDR3 nucleotides are TGTGCCAGCTCACCACGGCAGGGCAATCAGCCCCAGCATTTT.

This chain links TRBV28 with TRBJ2-6, with unresolved D. The CDR3 length is 14 residues. Trimming stripped 7 bases from V and 4 bases from J, with 11 bases between. Germline assignment: CDR1 MDHEN and CDR2 SYDVKM. In nucleotides, the CDR3 is TGTGCCAGCAAGACTCTAACGGGGGCCAACGTCCTGACTTTC. This encodes CASKTLTGANVLTF.

This sequence joins TRBV2 and TRBJ2-1; tentative D call: TRBD1 (6 bases). V was pared by 6 bases and J by 6 bases, with 21 bases between. CDR1 and CDR2 (germline): SNHLY, FYNNEI. CDR3 size: 16 residues. The CDR3 nucleotides are TGTGCCAGCAGGGTGACAGGTCTAGTGGGGAGCAATGAGCAGTTCTTC. Its protein is CASRVTGLVGSNEQFF. The whole variable domain, filled in from reference TRBV2 and TRBJ2-1, reads EPEVTQTPSHQVTQMGQEVILRCVPISNHLYFYWYRQILGQKVEFLVSFYNNEISEKSEIFDDQFSVERPDGSNFTLKIRSTKLEDSAMYFCASRVTGLVGSNEQFFGPGTRLTVL.

The chain couples TRBV4-1 to TRBJ2-5; D uncertain. Germline V lookup: CDR1 MGHRA, CDR2 YSYEKL. The CDR3 is 14 residues long. The V gene lost 3 bases and the J gene lost 4 bases, with 12 bases spanning the gap. CDR3 protein: CASSHFDNGETQYF. The DNA for the CDR3 is TGCGCCAGCAGCCATTTTGATAACGGAGAGACCCAGTACTTC.

This chain joins TRBV6-5 and TRBJ1-1; D gene ambiguous. Trimming pared 6 bases from V and 10 bases from J, leaving 24 bases between. CDR1 and CDR2 (germline): MNHEY, SVGAGI. The CDR3 is made up of 15 amino acids. The CDR3, as DNA: TGTGCCAGCAGCACCCTAGGAGGCAGTTCACCTTCAGCTTTCTTT. This sequence encodes CASSTLGGSSPSAFF.

The chain employs TRBV6-1 and TRBJ2-7; 7 bases map to TRBD1. V shed 8 bases, J shed 5 bases, and the junction held 15 bases outside the gene matches. The V gene's germline CDR1 is MNHNS and CDR2 SASEGT. This CDR3 spans 15 amino acids. The CDR3 nucleotides are TGTGCCAGCCCTGGAGACAGGGTCGCTTTGCACGAGCAGTACTTC. This gives the protein CASPGDRVALHEQYF.

The chain links TRBV6-1 to TRBJ2-6, with D tentatively TRBD1 (5 bases). Trimming pared 3 bases from V and 0 bases from J, leaving 6 bases between. From germline, CDR1 is MNHNS and CDR2 SASEGT. The CDR3 spans 15 residues. The CDR3 protein is CASSEQGSGANVLTF. CDR3 coding DNA: TGTGCCAGCAGTGAGCAGGGCTCTGGGGCCAACGTCCTGACTTTC.

The chain joins TRBV29-1 to TRBJ2-5, with TRBD2 as a possible D gene (6 bases). Trimming took 7 bases from V and 1 from J, leaving 13 bases between them. In germline, CDR1 is SQVTM, CDR2 ANQGSEA. The length of the CDR3 is 13 residues. CDR3 in amino acids: CSAWGESQETQYF. The CDR3 DNA sequence: TGCAGCGCCTGGGGGGAGAGCCAAGAGACCCAGTACTTC.

The chain joins TRBV11-3 to TRBJ2-2; the D is unclear. The germline CDR1 and CDR2 sequences are SGHNT and YENEEA. Deletions cut 5 bases from V and 4 bases from J, with 8 bases between. The CDR3 length is 13 residues. The CDR3 nucleotides read TGTGCCAGCAGCCCAGATGGCACCGGGGAGCTGTTTTTT. This translates into CASSPDGTGELFF.

The gene calls are TRBV28 and TRBJ2-7, with 11 nucleotides matching TRBD1. The CDR3 consists of 15 residues. Germline V gene sequence: CDR1 MDHEN, CDR2 SYDVKM. Germline trimming cut 6 bases from V and 5 bases from J; bases unmatched to any gene: 9. The CDR3 loop is CASSRTGGLGDEQYF. In DNA form, the CDR3 reads TGTGCCAGCAGCCGGACAGGGGGCCTAGGAGACGAGCAGTACTTC.

V gene TRBV10-3 combines with J gene TRBJ1-4; 7 bases are a match to TRBD1. This CDR3 is 15 amino acids long. Germline values: CDR1 ENHRY, CDR2 SYGVKD. V lost 2 bases and J lost 5; bases outside the gene matches: 5. The CDR3 bases are TGTGCCATCAGTGAGCGGCGGGACAGCAATGAAAAACTGTTTTTT. Protein: CAISERRDSNEKLFF.

The V and J genes are TRBV25-1 and TRBJ1-1; D gene uncertain. This CDR3 is 14 amino acids long. V lost 7 bases, J lost 5 bases, and 17 bases lay in between. CDR1 is MGHDK and CDR2 is SYGVNS in the germline V gene. The CDR3: CASTADRGWTEAFF. The CDR3 nucleotides are TGTGCCAGCACAGCCGATCGGGGTTGGACTGAAGCTTTCTTT. Together with reference TRBV25-1 and TRBJ1-1, the CDR3 gives the full variable domain: EADIYQTPRYLVIGTGKKITLECSQTMGHDKMYWYQQDPGMELHLIHYSYGVNSTEKGDLSSESTVSRIRTEHFPLTLESARPSHTSQYLCASTADRGWTEAFFGQGTRLTVV.